The rows below give T cell receptor beta chains drawn from one sample of a study of blood T cells in healthy people across ages. TCRdb passed the 5' RACE reads through MiXCR, listing each CDR3 protein once. The data contain 650,000 to 700,000 distinct CDR3 sequences, about a third of them singletons. Source material: blood. The receptors were sampled from a woman older than 75 in good health. The CDR3 runs from the conserved cysteine through the conserved F or W. D genes are given only for firm matches. The size of a clone is reported for some rows only, either as once, few or many, or as a class for expanded clones.

clone_size,v_call,d_call,j_call,cdr3_aa,cdr3_nt
many,TRBV12-3/TRBV12-4,.,TRBJ1-2,CASSAITVTGGGGYTF,TGTGCCAGCAGTGCTATAACCGTGACAGGCGGTGGAGGCTACACCTTC
.,TRBV6-2/TRBV6-3,.,TRBJ2-5,CASSYVGRTQYF,TGTGCCAGCAGTTACGTGGGGCGGACCCAGTACTTC
many,TRBV15,TRBD2,TRBJ2-6,CATSRWEGSGANVLTF,TGTGCCACCAGCAGATGGGAGGGCTCTGGGGCCAACGTCCTGACTTTC
.,TRBV4-1,TRBD2,TRBJ2-2,CASSRGTSGGLTGELFF,TGCGCCAGCAGCCGAGGCACTAGCGGGGGGCTGACCGGGGAGCTGTTTTTT
few,TRBV14,.,TRBJ1-6,CASSHRSGGNSPLHF,TGTGCCAGCAGCCATCGTTCCGGGGGCAATTCACCCCTCCACTTT
many,TRBV6-5,.,TRBJ2-7,CASRGSGSYEQYF,TGTGCCAGCAGAGGCAGCGGCTCCTACGAGCAGTACTTC
.,TRBV20-1,TRBD1,TRBJ1-6,CSARAGQGISPLHF,TGCAGTGCTAGAGCGGGACAGGGTATTTCACCCCTCCACTTT
.,TRBV6-5,.,TRBJ1-2,CASSRDSAYGYTF,TGTGCCAGCAGCCGTGACAGTGCCTATGGCTACACCTTC
.,TRBV27,.,TRBJ1-5,CASSLSPWTVRPQHF,TGTGCCAGCAGTTTATCCCCCTGGACAGTTCGGCCCCAGCATTTT
few,TRBV5-1,TRBD2,TRBJ2-2,CASSPGGASTGELFF,TGCGCCAGCAGCCCCGGGGGGGCGAGCACCGGGGAGCTGTTTTTT
.,TRBV20-1,.,TRBJ2-4,CSARWSNIQYF,TGCAGTGCTAGATGGTCGAACATTCAGTACTTC
many,TRBV28,.,TRBJ2-5,CASSFIGLETQYF,TGTGCCAGCAGTTTTATAGGGTTAGAGACCCAGTACTTC
many,TRBV11-2,.,TRBJ2-5,CASGLGLAGSETQYF,TGTGCCAGCGGTTTGGGGCTAGCAGGAAGCGAGACCCAGTACTTC
few,TRBV19,TRBD1,TRBJ1-5,CASRTTGALNQPQHF,TGTGCCAGTAGGACGACAGGGGCCCTCAATCAGCCCCAGCATTTT
many,TRBV29-1,.,TRBJ2-5,CSSTGAVETQYF,TGCAGCTCCACCGGGGCCGTAGAGACCCAGTACTTC
.,TRBV4-1,.,TRBJ1-2,CASSQGQAGPPAGYTF,TGCGCCAGCAGCCAGGGTCAGGCAGGCCCTCCCGCTGGCTACACCTTC
many,TRBV6-2/TRBV6-3,TRBD2,TRBJ2-1,CASSLLSGGYNEQFF,TGTGCCAGCAGTCTACTTAGCGGGGGGTACAATGAGCAGTTCTTC
few,TRBV20-1,.,TRBJ1-1,CSARKTMNTEAFF,TGCAGTGCTAGAAAGACAATGAACACTGAAGCTTTCTTT
.,TRBV12-3/TRBV12-4,.,TRBJ2-3,CASNPNRADTEYF,TGTGCCAGCAACCCCAACAGGGCCGATACGGAGTATTTT
.,TRBV15,TRBD1,TRBJ1-1,CATSRGFGRDSEAFF,TGTGCCACCAGCAGAGGGTTCGGAAGGGACAGTGAAGCTTTCTTT
few,TRBV30,.,TRBJ1-1,CAWSLRGNTEAFF,TGTGCCTGGAGTTTGAGGGGGAACACTGAAGCTTTCTTT
many,TRBV9,.,TRBJ2-3,CASSVEGADQNTQYF,TGTGCCAGCAGCGTAGAAGGAGCGGACCAAAATACGCAGTATTTT
few,TRBV9,.,TRBJ1-6,CASSVDDGGGEPLHF,TGTGCCAGCAGCGTAGATGATGGGGGGGGAGAGCCCCTCCACTTT
many,TRBV7-2,.,TRBJ1-6,CASSQTRGAGNSPLHF,TGTGCCAGCAGCCAGACCAGGGGCGCGGGTAATTCACCCCTCCACTTT
.,TRBV6-1,TRBD1,TRBJ1-5,CASSESWDRRPQHF,TGTGCCAGCAGCGAAAGCTGGGACAGGCGGCCCCAGCATTTT
.,TRBV12-3/TRBV12-4,.,TRBJ2-3,CASSLTRGTEDTQYF,TGTGCCAGCAGTTTAACCCGGGGGACAGAGGATACGCAGTATTTT
many,TRBV6-5,.,TRBJ2-7,CASRGAGVRGDEQYF,TGTGCCAGCAGAGGGGCGGGCGTTCGTGGGGACGAGCAGTACTTC
many,TRBV4-1,TRBD2,TRBJ2-3,CASRGRDPATSGVKDTQYF,TGCGCCAGCAGGGGCCGGGACCCGGCGACTAGCGGGGTTAAAGATACGCAGTATTTT
many,TRBV25-1,TRBD1,TRBJ2-7,CASSNKGQVGYEQYF,TGTGCCAGCAGTAACAAGGGACAGGTGGGATACGAGCAGTACTTC
many,TRBV20-1,TRBD1,TRBJ2-5,CSASLGQGAWETQYF,TGCAGTGCTAGTTTAGGACAGGGGGCGTGGGAGACCCAGTACTTC
few,TRBV7-2,.,TRBJ2-2,CASSSPTQNTGELFF,TGTGCCAGCAGCTCACCCACCCAGAACACCGGGGAGCTGTTTTTT
.,TRBV7-3,.,TRBJ2-4,CASSPHSGALEQYF,TGTGCCAGCAGCCCCCACTCGGGTGCCTTGGAGCAGTACTTC
many,TRBV20-1,.,TRBJ1-6,CSASPGYNSPLHF,TGCAGTGCTAGCCCAGGGTACAATTCACCCCTCCACTTT
many,TRBV5-1,.,TRBJ2-7,CASSTTPGSYEQYF,TGCGCCAGCAGCACAACTCCAGGCTCCTACGAGCAGTACTTC
.,TRBV3-1,TRBD1,TRBJ2-7,CASSQVGGQGGREQYF,TGTGCCAGCAGCCAAGTCGGGGGACAGGGGGGACGCGAGCAGTACTTC
many,TRBV20-1,TRBD2,TRBJ2-1,CSGVKGKRGSYNEQFF,TGCAGTGGCGTAAAGGGAAAGCGGGGATCCTACAATGAGCAGTTCTTC
few,TRBV9,TRBD1,TRBJ1-1,CASSPRQGRTEAFF,TGTGCCAGCAGCCCCCGACAGGGGCGGACTGAAGCTTTCTTT
many,TRBV12-3/TRBV12-4,TRBD1,TRBJ2-1,CASSLGTGLFF,TGTGCCAGCAGTTTAGGGACAGGTCTGTTCTTC
many,TRBV6-5,.,TRBJ1-6,CASRNQLPLHF,TGTGCCAGCAGGAACCAGCTACCCCTCCACTTT
.,TRBV7-2,TRBD1,TRBJ2-2,CASSLEGQDTGELFF,TGTGCCAGCAGCTTAGAGGGACAGGACACCGGGGAGCTGTTTTTT
many,TRBV4-3,TRBD2,TRBJ2-5,CASSQDLTSPQETQYF,TGCGCCAGCAGCCAGGATCTGACTAGCCCCCAAGAGACCCAGTACTTC
.,TRBV29-1,TRBD1,TRBJ1-4,CSLNRDSQTEKLFF,TGCAGCTTAAACCGGGACAGCCAAACTGAAAAACTGTTTTTT
many,TRBV18,.,TRBJ2-5,CASSRGLLETQYF,TGTGCCAGCTCGAGGGGGTTGTTGGAGACCCAGTACTTC
many,TRBV19,TRBD1,TRBJ2-5,CASSTGTGQETQYF,TGTGCCAGCAGTACAGGGACAGGCCAAGAGACCCAGTACTTC
few,TRBV18,.,TRBJ1-2,CASSPVAELRAYGYTF,TGTGCCAGCTCACCGGTCGCGGAGCTACGGGCGTATGGCTACACCTTC
once,TRBV30,TRBD1,TRBJ2-7,CARSTFRGNIYEQYF,TGTGCCCGGAGTACATTCAGGGGGAACATCTACGAGCAGTACTTC
many,TRBV29-1,TRBD1,TRBJ2-7,CSVGFKGAAEQYF,TGCAGCGTTGGTTTCAAGGGGGCAGCCGAGCAGTACTTC